The 11 T cell receptor beta chains presented below share a single source sample, sequenced in a study of cytomegalovirus exposure and HLA in healthy donors. The PCR used 60 Vbeta and 13 Jbeta primers. Here immunoSEQ multiplex PCR was the method, and the copy in TCRdb shows in-frame clones only, minus some. The sample yields more than 150,000 clones, about 85% seen once. The sample taken for sequencing was PBMCs. All receptors derive from a man in his fifties or sixties in good health and CMV-seronegative.

The rearrangement uses TRBV19 and TRBJ2-2; 10 bases fit TRBD2. Germline V gene data show CDR1 as LNHDA and CDR2 as SQIVND (reference sequence). This CDR3 has 14 amino acids. With 6 bases clipped from V and 6 bases from J, the junction kept 4 bases outside the gene matches. This CDR3 reads CASRSGGASGELFF. CDR3 DNA: TGTGCCAGTAGGAGCGGGGGGGCGTCCGGGGAGCTGTTTTTT.

The chain is built from TRBV30 and TRBJ2-2; tentative D call: TRBD2 (6 bases). V dropped 1 base and J dropped 2 bases, with 11 bases sitting between them. The CDR3 covers 15 residues. CDR1 is GTSNPN, CDR2 SVGIG, per germline (reference sequence). CDR3 residues: CAWSGSGDNTGELFF. The DNA for the CDR3 is TGTGCCTGGAGTGGGTCGGGGGACAACACCGGGGAGCTGTTTTTT.

This clone was observed a handful of times. CDR3 in amino acids: CASSRSAGGGYGYTF. DNA of the CDR3: TGCGCCAGCAGTCGTTCTGCAGGGGGCGGGTATGGCTACACCTTC. V gene TRBV4-3 combines with J gene TRBJ1-2, with 8 bases aligning to TRBD1. V was clipped by 6 bases and J by 5 bases; unmatched bases: 11. This CDR3 has 15 amino acids. CDR1 is LGHNA, CDR2 YSLEER, per germline.

V gene TRBV9 combines with J gene TRBJ2-5; TRBD1 matches at 7 bases. CDR3 size: 15 residues. V was clipped by 4 bases and J by 4 bases; unmatched bases: 10. Germline CDR1 is SGDLS and CDR2 is YYNGEE. The CDR3 sequence is CASSTGQELPETQYF. In DNA, the CDR3 is TGTGCCAGCAGCACCGGACAGGAGTTGCCAGAGACCCAGTACTTC.

This clone has just one count. V and J are TRBV30 and TRBJ1-3; D unresolved. The CDR3 is made up of 14 amino acids. Deletions cut 4 bases from V and 2 bases from J, with 12 bases between. The germline CDR1 and CDR2 sequences are GTSNPN and SVGIG (reference sequence). The CDR3 bases are TGTGCCTGGACTCTCCCGGGGACTGGAAACACCATATATTTT. The encoded protein is CAWTLPGTGNTIYF. The full variable domain, completed using reference TRBV30 and TRBJ1-3, is SQTIHQWPATLVQPVGSPLSLECTVEGTSNPNLYWYRQAAGRGLQLLFYSVGIGQISSEVPQNLSASRPQDRQFILSSKKLLLSDSGFYLCAWTLPGTGNTIYFGEGSWLTVV.

The gene calls are TRBV18 and TRBJ1-1, with TRBD1 matching 11 bases. The V and J ends lost 5 bases and 2 bases, in that order; junction bases with no gene match: 1. The CDR3 is 14 amino acids. Germline V gene lookup returns CDR1 KGHSH and CDR2 LQKENI. The CDR3 protein is CASSGQGANTEAFF. In DNA, the CDR3 is TGTGCCAGCTCAGGACAGGGGGCTAACACTGAAGCTTTCTTT.

This rearrangement joins TRBV6-5 to TRBJ1-6; D not resolved. From germline, CDR1 is MNHEY and CDR2 SVGAGI. The CDR3 totals 14 residues. V was trimmed by 0 bases and J by 11 bases, leaving 11 bases between them. The CDR3 nucleotides are TGTGCCAGCAGTTACTCCCAGGCTTTCGCACCCCTCCACTTT. Translated, it gives CASSYSQAFAPLHF.

V usage is TRBV5-4 and J usage is TRBJ2-7, with D perhaps TRBD2 (5 bases). Germline CDR1 SGHNT, CDR2 YYREEE (reference sequence). Deletions cut 4 bases from V and 7 bases from J, with 12 bases between. This CDR3 spans 12 amino acids. The CDR3 loop reads CASSAQSGEQYF. In nucleotides, the CDR3 is TGTGCCAGCAGCGCCCAGTCGGGGGAGCAGTACTTC.

The chain carries TRBV30 and TRBJ1-2; 8 bases map to TRBD1. CDR3 size: 11 residues. The V and J ends lost 7 bases and 4 bases, in that order; junction bases with no gene match: 2. Germline CDR1 and CDR2: GTSNPN and SVGIG (reference sequence). The CDR3 DNA is TGTGCCTCAACAGGGGGCTATGGCTACACCTTC. This sequence encodes CASTGGYGYTF.

The genes are TRBV6-5 and TRBJ1-1; the D gene is possibly TRBD1 (5 bases). This CDR3 is 16 amino acids long. Trimming took 4 bases from V and 0 from J, leaving 15 bases between them. Germline V gives CDR1 MNHEY, CDR2 SVGAGI. The CDR3 region is CASSLGSGAVNTEAFF. DNA for the CDR3: TGTGCCAGCAGTTTGGGAAGCGGGGCAGTGAACACTGAAGCTTTCTTT.

The genes are TRBV4-1 and TRBJ2-5, with D unclear. CDR1 is MGHRA and CDR2 is YSYEKL in the germline V gene. The CDR3 contains 12 residues. With 0 bases removed from V and 10 bases from J, the gap between germline ends came to 9 bases. CDR3 in amino acids: CASSQDQVIQYF. The CDR3 DNA reads as TGCGCCAGCAGCCAAGATCAGGTGATCCAGTACTTC.